These 16 T cell receptor beta chains came from one sample sequenced in a study of T-cell reconstitution after alpha-beta-depleted transplantation in children. A library of TCRbeta sequences, prepared with unique molecular identifiers, was generated. A single record per CDR3 protein comes from TCRdb applying MiXCR to the PCR reads. The sample yields 130,000 to 150,000 distinct CDR3 sequences, 8.5% to 10% seen once. The sample in question was PBMCs, mostly from graft donor cells, obtained 180 days after TCRalphabeta/CD19-depleted stem cell transplant. These receptors were obtained from a female patient between 2 and 15 years old who had a stem cell transplant for congenital amegakaryocytic thrombocytopenia, so the T cells may come from the graft donor.

This clonotype appeared many times. The chain employs TRBV5-1 and TRBJ1-5; weak D call: TRBD1 (6 bases). Germline V gives CDR1 SGHRS, CDR2 YFSETQ. The CDR3 sequence is 15 residues long. V lost 2 bases and J lost 7, with 16 bases in between. DNA for the CDR3: TGCGCCAGCAGCTTAGGGGGAGATGGGTGGCAGCCCCAGCATTTT. Translated: CASSLGGDGWQPQHF.

Ten or more counts support this clonotype. The J gene is TRBJ2-2, the V gene TRBV28; possibly TRBD1 for D (5 bases). Trimming took 7 bases from V and 4 from J, leaving 13 bases between them. The CDR3 totals 14 residues. Germline assignment: CDR1 MDHEN and CDR2 SYDVKM. CDR3 sequence: CASNSGQGTGELFF. Written as DNA, the CDR3 is TGTGCCAGCAATTCCGGGCAGGGCACCGGGGAGCTGTTTTTT.

This clonotype was seen ten or more times. This chain uses TRBV20-1 with TRBJ2-2; a possible D gene is TRBD1 (9 bases). Germline lookup yields CDR1 DFQATT and CDR2 SNEGSKA (reference sequence). The V end lost 6 bases, the J end lost 6 bases, and 29 bases lay between the germline ends. The CDR3 covers 18 residues. The CDR3 region is CSASGQGSRREVSGELFF. In DNA form, the CDR3 reads TGCAGTGCGAGCGGACAGGGGTCGCGGCGGGAGGTCTCCGGGGAGCTGTTTTTT.

This clonotype was seen once. A read error is possible here, since a much larger clone lies one base away. This chain joins TRBV20-1 and TRBJ2-7; 9 bases match TRBD2. Germline CDR1 reads DFQATT; CDR2 reads SNEGSKA (reference sequence). This CDR3 has 16 amino acids. V was pared by 5 bases and J by 4 bases, with 15 bases of the junction left unmatched. The CDR3 loop is CSAFPWREGRLYEQYF. For the CDR3, the DNA is TGCAGTGCTTTCCCCTGGCGGGAGGGCCGCTTGTACGAGCAGTACTTC.

This clonotype was found many times. V gene TRBV20-1 combines with J gene TRBJ2-6, with 9 bases that match TRBD1. The germline V gene has CDR1 DFQATT and CDR2 SNEGSKA (reference sequence). The CDR3 is 14 amino acids. CDR3 protein: CRTGGNSGANVLTF. In DNA, the CDR3 is TGCAGGACAGGGGGTAACTCTGGGGCCAACGTCCTGACTTTC.

This clonotype was counted only a few times. This chain uses TRBV7-2 with TRBJ2-7; TRBD2 matches at 8 bases. CDR1 and CDR2 (germline): SGHTA, FQGNSA. CDR3 length: 16 residues. Trimming cost V 1 base and J 2 bases; bases outside gene matches: 7. The CDR3 loop is CASSLVFSGSPYEQYF. The CDR3 DNA reads as TGTGCCAGCAGCTTAGTATTCAGCGGGAGCCCCTACGAGCAGTACTTC.

The chain is built from TRBV5-1 and TRBJ2-5; a weak D match, TRBD2 (5 bases). Germline V CDR1 and CDR2: SGHRS, YFSETQ. The length of the CDR3 is 16 residues. Trimming left V 7 bases short and J 4 bases short, with 23 bases between. This CDR3 is CASRPDVQEAVETQYF. The CDR3 DNA follows: TGCGCCAGCCGGCCCGACGTTCAGGAAGCGGTAGAGACCCAGTACTTC.

V gene TRBV11-2 combines with J gene TRBJ2-7; D unresolved. Deletions cut 0 bases from V and 0 bases from J, with 15 bases between. The V gene's germline CDR1 is SGHAT and CDR2 FQNNGV. The CDR3 length is 17 residues. CDR3 coding DNA: TGTGCCAGCAGCTTAGATCACAGTCCGTTACCCTCCTACGAGCAGTACTTC. Translation gives CASSLDHSPLPSYEQYF.

This clonotype was seen many times. V usage is TRBV20-1 and J usage is TRBJ2-2; 7 nucleotides agree with TRBD1. The ends lost 6 bases at V and 3 bases at J; junction bases unmatched: 4. CDR1 is DFQATT and CDR2 is SNEGSKA in the germline V gene (reference sequence). The CDR3 sequence is 13 residues long. DNA of the CDR3: TGCAGTGCAAGGGGGCTGGACACCGGGGAGCTGTTTTTT. This translates into CSARGLDTGELFF.

The chain has TRBV10-3 and TRBJ1-5; 7 nucleotides agree with TRBD1. In germline, CDR1 is ENHRY, CDR2 SYGVKD. The CDR3 is 13 amino acids. Trimming at V came to 10 bases and at J to 3 bases, leaving 6 bases not matched to a gene. DNA for the CDR3: TGTGCCAGCAGAGGACAGGACAATCAGCCCCAGCATTTT. It specifies CASRGQDNQPQHF.

V usage is TRBV5-1 and J usage is TRBJ2-7; D is possibly TRBD1 (6 bases). The V end lost 4 bases, the J end lost 5 bases, and 22 bases lay between the germline ends. The CDR3 has 16 amino acids. Germline CDR1 is SGHRS and CDR2 is YFSETQ. The CDR3 protein is CASSKTGPDSFHEQYF. CDR3 sequence (DNA): TGCGCCAGCAGCAAAACCGGCCCGGACAGTTTCCACGAGCAGTACTTC.

The chain combines TRBV27 with TRBJ2-1; no clear D gene. V lost 3 bases, J lost 0 bases, and 12 bases lay in between. CDR1 and CDR2 (germline): MNHEY, SMNVEV (reference sequence). This CDR3 region has 16 residues. The DNA for the CDR3 is TGTGCCAGCAGTTTTATGGGCGTAAACTCCTACAATGAGCAGTTCTTC. It is translated as CASSFMGVNSYNEQFF.

Of note for this clonotype: A clone one base away is much larger, so this may be a read error. The gene calls are TRBV20-1 and TRBJ1-1; TRBD1 aligns across 8 bases. J gave up 5 bases and V 2 bases, and 10 bases lay outside the gene matches. The CDR3 loop spans 15 amino acids. CDR1 and CDR2 (germline): DFQATT, SNEGSKA (reference sequence). CDR3 DNA: TGCAGTGCTAGAATGACGCGACAGGGGCGAACTGAAGCTTTCTTT. The encoded protein is CSARMTRQGRTEAFF.

This clonotype showed up many times. The V and J genes are TRBV20-1 and TRBJ1-5; 8 bases map to TRBD1. The V gene end was trimmed by 0 bases and the J gene end by 11 bases; junction bases not matched to a gene: 9. The CDR3 has 14 residues. Germline V gene sequence: CDR1 DFQATT, CDR2 SNEGSKA (reference sequence). CDR3 in amino acids: CSAREGQGGVAQHF. The CDR3 DNA follows: TGCAGTGCTAGAGAAGGACAGGGTGGGGTCGCCCAGCATTTT.

The genes are TRBV5-6 and TRBJ1-5; 8 nucleotides match TRBD1. The CDR3 is 14 amino acids. The V segment lost 9 bases and the J segment 7 bases; nucleotides outside the gene matches: 12. The V gene's germline CDR1 is SGHDT and CDR2 YYEEEE. The CDR3 DNA sequence: TGTGCCATGGGCCCCAGGGGGCTCCGGCAGCCCCAGCATTTT. It translates to CAMGPRGLRQPQHF.

This clonotype was recorded many times. V gene TRBV18 combines with J gene TRBJ2-1; 8 nucleotides line up with TRBD2. The CDR3 is made up of 14 amino acids. Per germline, CDR1 KGHSH and CDR2 LQKENI. The junction had 7 bases not matched to a gene; V was cut back by 8 bases and J by 4 bases. The CDR3 protein is CASSPSGGYNEQFF. The DNA of the CDR3 is TGTGCCAGCAGTCCCAGCGGGGGATACAATGAGCAGTTCTTC.